This TCR beta chain stems from a study of neurological immune-mediated disorders (dated by TCRdb to the late 2010s). Study-level background: Among the 35 or so multiple sclerosis patients, about 31 had relapsing-remitting MS and 3 had secondary progressive MS. Peripheral blood TCR-beta repertoires from patients with HTLV-I-associated myelopathy (HAM/TSP), patients with multiple sclerosis, and healthy controls were compared in the study using UMI-based sequencing. Alongside PBMC samples, the set of some 100 TCR-beta libraries contained longitudinal samples, technical triplicates, and paired CD4+ and CD8+ T-cell subsets that had been sorted. The cohort comprised some 71 subjects: about 15 HAM/TSP patients, 35 or so multiple sclerosis patients and around 20 healthy controls. Study-wide conclusions, independent of this receptor: Expanded clones from different subjects shared no identical CDR3 amino acid sequences, which suggests that TCR-beta repertoires were private in all groups. Repertoires from 18 of 34 MS patients were grouped by phylogenetic analysis into a cluster of related CDR3 sequences, suggesting a possible repertoire-level signature. TCR clonal expansion was greatest in HAM/TSP patients and smallest in MS patients, who ranked below even healthy controls. The MS cluster showed no association with clinical or MRI features, and the authors stated that larger cohorts are needed.

This clonotype was seen many times. Its antigen target is currently unknown. Base qualities were left out, and no much larger clone turns up one base away. cDNA synthesis used template-switch 5'RACE with a primer carrying a 10-nucleotide random unique molecular identifier tagging each TCR transcript. Every sequencing run yielded over 180 million TCR-beta sequences covering 15-18 subjects. Total RNA was extracted with the RNeasy kit. The KAPA Real-time Library Amplification kit was used to amplify TCR-beta VDJ regions with primers for the TCR constant region and the 5'RACE anchor. A first PCR added sample indexes and Illumina adaptors, and a second PCR then raised library yield. The roughly 650 bp TCR product was size-selected on a 2% E-gel SizeSelection system after Ampure bead purification. Before pooling, libraries had their quality checked on a Bioanalyzer, their concentration measured with Qubit, and their quantity determined with the Kapa Library Quantification kit. An Illumina HiSeq 2500 was used to sequence the libraries paired-end at 2 x 150 bp. To increase sequence diversity, about 25-31% phiX was spiked into each library pool. The study's processing was this. The UMI-based MiGEC pipeline processed quality-filtered reads and removed over 80% of raw TCR sequences during error correction. IMGT germline references were used for aligning VDJ genes, and each clonotype was defined as a unique CDR3 amino acid sequence together with its V-J genes. Clonal expansion, Shannon diversity, and CDR3 relatedness (CalcPairwiseDistances, ClusterSamples) were evaluated with VDJtools, and phylogenetic trees were built with CLCbio workbench. Clones with at least 8 unique UMIs were defined as expanded, with this threshold being based on coefficient-of-variation modelling across technical triplicates. The public reads were reprocessed in TCRdb via fastp at Q25 and MiXCR, keeping in-frame beta chains. Here each entry gathers all rows of one CDR3 protein and keeps the most common genes and DNA. TCRdb's processing, not the study's, gives the V and J calls here. The sample data list 70,000 or so distinct CDR3 sequences, and about 3% of these were observed just once. The ten largest make up around 5.2% of the sample.

Unsorted PBMC libraries were generated from 2 million PBMCs stored in RNAlater at -80 °C until RNA extraction. The multiple sclerosis patients were enrolled in a US clinical protocol that evaluated disease progression with magnetic resonance imaging. PBMCs were separated from peripheral blood using Ficoll-Hypaque density gradient centrifugation and then cryopreserved in liquid nitrogen. Sample: PBMCs. The TCR comes from a woman between 45 and 65 years old with multiple sclerosis.

The CDR3 is CASSLTPGTGAGDEKLFF. The sequenced DNA: TGCGCCAGCAGCTTGACGCCCGGGACAGGGGCCGGGGACGAAAAACTGTTTTTT. The V and J genes are TRBV5-1 and TRBJ1-4, with 10 bases in between that match TRBD1. There are 18 amino acids in the CDR3, from cysteine to phenylalanine inclusive. Left in the record is the CDR3 DNA by itself, 54 bases read in frame from the first base. V loses 1 base at its end and J loses 8 bases; junction bases beyond the gene matches: 14. Based on the germline V gene, the CDR1 and CDR2 sequences are SGHRS and YFSETQ.